Below, 21 T cell receptor beta chains from the same sample are listed, as sequenced in a study of OX40 agonist ivuxolimab in advanced cancers. Sequencing was performed with immunoSEQ multiplex PCR; in TCRdb, only in-frame clones are kept and a portion is missing. Here the sample spans some 70,000 clones, approximately 79% being singletons. Sequences were derived from CD4+ or CD8+ T cells sorted from blood, sampled in a trial of the OX40 agonist ivuxolimab. These receptors came from an adult with an advanced solid tumor such as melanoma, head and neck, liver or kidney cancer.

This clone showed up just a few times. The V call is TRBV7-9, the J call TRBJ2-7, with a tentative D call TRBD2 (5 bases). Trimming stripped 3 bases from V and 3 bases from J, with 18 bases between. Germline V gene data show CDR1 as SEHNR and CDR2 as FQNEAQ (reference sequence). This CDR3 contains 16 residues. CDR3 in amino acids: CASSFIRTVNLYEQYF. DNA of the CDR3: TGTGCCAGCAGCTTCATTAGGACTGTGAATCTCTACGAGCAGTACTTC.

The chain links TRBV7-2 to TRBJ2-2; tentative D call: TRBD1 (5 bases). The CDR3 has 14 amino acids. CDR1 is SGHTA and CDR2 is FQGNSA in the germline V gene. The germline V and J ends were trimmed by 5 bases and 1 base, with 8 bases remaining between them. The CDR3 reads CASSPDRNTGELFF. The CDR3 nucleotides read TGTGCCAGCAGCCCCGACAGGAACACCGGGGAGCTGTTTTTT.

The chain has TRBV2 and TRBJ1-3; tentatively, D is TRBD1 (5 bases). The V end lost 1 base, the J end lost 0 bases, and 10 bases lay between the germline ends. Germline assignment: CDR1 SNHLY and CDR2 FYNNEI. This CDR3 is built from 16 residues. Here the CDR3 DNA reads TGTGCCAGCAGTGAAGTGGTGGGACTCTCTGGAAACACCATATATTTT. This encodes CASSEVVGLSGNTIYF.

This chain links TRBV7-7 with TRBJ1-1; D gene ambiguous. From germline, CDR1 is SSHAT and CDR2 FNYEAQ (reference sequence). Deletions cut 1 base from V and 4 bases from J, with 7 bases between. The CDR3 is 13 residues long. CDR3 DNA sequence: TGTGCCAGCAGCTTAGACCGGAGCACTGAAGCTTTCTTT. Encoded protein: CASSLDRSTEAFF.

The sample holds one count of this clone. The gene calls are TRBV7-9 and TRBJ1-4, with 8 bases lining up with TRBD1. Germline CDR1 SEHNR, CDR2 FQNEAQ (reference sequence). V trimming: 5 bases; J trimming: 8 bases; junction bases outside the gene matches: 13. The CDR3 runs 16 residues. The chain's CDR3 is CASSPGGAGLREKLFF. CDR3 DNA sequence: TGTGCCAGCAGCCCAGGGGGCGCGGGCCTTAGGGAAAAACTGTTTTTT.

The rearrangement joins TRBV5-4 to TRBJ2-1; no clear D gene. The CDR3 sequence is 15 residues long. Per the germline V gene, CDR1 is SGHNT and CDR2 is YYREEE (reference sequence). V was cut by 5 bases and J by 3 bases, with 15 bases left in between. The CDR3, as DNA: TGTGCCAGCAGTGCTAAGGGTGGCGTCTACAATGAGCAGTTCTTC. Translated: CASSAKGGVYNEQFF.

The genes are TRBV6-1 and TRBJ1-5, with D possibly matching TRBD1 (6 bases). CDR3 length: 19 residues. Trimming stripped 4 bases from V and 2 bases from J, with 24 bases between. Per the germline V gene, CDR1 is MNHNS and CDR2 is SASEGT. CDR3 in DNA: TGTGCCAGCAGTGTACAGGGAAAGAAATCTCCTCGGGGCAATCAGCCCCAGCATTTT. Its translation: CASSVQGKKSPRGNQPQHF.

The chain carries TRBV4-3 and TRBJ2-3; D may match TRBD1 or TRBD2 (5 bases each). Trimming left V 1 base short and J 2 bases short, with 19 bases between. In germline, CDR1 is LGHNA, CDR2 YSLEER. The CDR3 is 18 amino acids. Here the CDR3 reads CASSQVGFGGEDTDTQYF. The CDR3 region has the DNA TGCGCCAGCAGCCAAGTTGGGTTTGGGGGTGAGGACACAGATACGCAGTATTTT.

The gene calls are TRBV30 and TRBJ2-7, with TRBD2 matching over 7 bases. Unmatched junction bases numbered 11, after V lost 3 bases and J lost 6 bases. The CDR3 totals 14 residues. CDR1 is GTSNPN, CDR2 SVGIG, per germline (reference sequence). The CDR3 spells CAWRFGGRGFEQYF. The CDR3, as DNA: TGTGCCTGGAGATTCGGGGGGAGGGGCTTCGAGCAGTACTTC.

The chain combines TRBV27 with TRBJ1-5, with 7 bases that match TRBD1. CDR1 is MNHEY, CDR2 SMNVEV, per germline (reference sequence). The V segment lost 6 bases and the J segment 4 bases; nucleotides outside the gene matches: 6. The CDR3 has 14 amino acids. CDR3 in amino acids: CASRPTGANQPQHF. The CDR3 DNA reads TGTGCCAGCAGGCCTACAGGGGCGAATCAGCCCCAGCATTTT.

The J gene is TRBJ1-1, the V gene TRBV7-3, with TRBD1 matching 7 bases. Germline V gives CDR1 SGHTA, CDR2 FQGTGA. The CDR3 spans 17 residues. Germline trimming cut 2 bases from V and 3 bases from J; bases unmatched to any gene: 12. CDR3 protein: CASSLQGGFGRDTEAFF. In nucleotides, the CDR3 is TGTGCCAGCAGCTTACAGGGGGGCTTCGGTCGGGACACTGAAGCTTTCTTT. Supplemented by reference TRBV7-3 and TRBJ1-1, the full variable domain reads GAGVSQTPSNKVTEKGKYVELRCDPISGHTALYWYRQSLGQGPEFLIYFQGTGAADDSGLPNDRFFAVRPEGSVSTLKIQRTERGDSAVYLCASSLQGGFGRDTEAFFGQGTRLTVV.

This clone was detected only once. The chain is built from TRBV19 and TRBJ2-2; D gene ambiguous. There are 15 residues in the CDR3. The germline V gene has CDR1 LNHDA and CDR2 SQIVND (reference sequence). V lost 3 bases to trimming and J lost 1 base, with 9 bases between them. The CDR3 spells CASSMWTVNTGELFF. The DNA for the CDR3 is TGTGCCAGTAGTATGTGGACGGTGAACACCGGGGAGCTGTTTTTT. Using reference TRBV19 and TRBJ2-2 for the parts outside the CDR3, the full variable domain is DGGITQSPKYLFRKEGQNVTLSCEQNLNHDAMYWYRQDPGQGLRLIYYSQIVNDFQKGDIAEGYSVSREKKESFPLTVTSAQKNPTAFYLCASSMWTVNTGELFFGEGSRLTVL.

This chain joins TRBV5-1 and TRBJ2-6; 7 positions agree with TRBD1. J gave up 4 bases and V 0 bases, and 7 bases lay outside the gene matches. The CDR3 runs 17 residues. Germline assignment: CDR1 SGHRS and CDR2 YFSETQ. CDR3 sequence: CASSLDRGLKGANVLTF. CDR3 coding DNA: TGCGCCAGCAGCTTGGACAGGGGTCTGAAAGGGGCCAACGTCCTGACTTTC.

V gene TRBV29-1 combines with J gene TRBJ1-2; D is possibly TRBD1 (5 bases). This CDR3 comprises 12 residues. Germline-derived CDR1 and CDR2 are SQVTM and ANQGSEA. V was cut by 6 bases and J by 4 bases, with 12 bases left in between. CDR3 protein: CSVQQVSYGYTF. DNA for the CDR3: TGCAGCGTCCAACAGGTATCCTATGGCTACACCTTC.

The count of this clone is one. The rearrangement joins TRBV6-4 to TRBJ1-2, with D uncertain. V lost 1 base to trimming and J lost 9 bases, with 9 bases between them. Germline V gene sequence: CDR1 MRHNA, CDR2 SNTAGT. The CDR3 consists of 12 residues. CDR3 nucleotide sequence: TGTGCCAGCAGTGACTATCGGGGAAGCTACACCTTC. Translation gives CASSDYRGSYTF.

The rearrangement joins TRBV4-2 to TRBJ2-7; TRBD2 agrees at 10 bases. V was pared by 6 bases and J by 3 bases, with 11 bases of the junction left unmatched. CDR1 and CDR2 (germline): LGHNA, YNFKEQ. CDR3 length equals 16 residues. In nucleotides, the CDR3 is TGTGCCAGCAGTCTGGGTGGGCTAGCGGGGGACTACGAGCAGTACTTC. Its protein is CASSLGGLAGDYEQYF.

The table lists this clone with a count of one. The rearrangement uses TRBV19 and TRBJ1-2; no definite D call. V was shortened by 1 base and J by 5 bases, with 11 bases between the two germline ends. Germline V gives CDR1 LNHDA, CDR2 SQIVND (reference sequence). This CDR3 spans 14 amino acids. CDR3 region: CASSIVGKVYGYTF. The CDR3 region has the DNA TGTGCCAGTAGTATAGTGGGGAAGGTGTATGGCTACACCTTC.

This chain links TRBV5-6 with TRBJ1-5; tentatively, D is TRBD1 (6 bases). The CDR3 has 14 amino acids. From germline, CDR1 is SGHDT and CDR2 YYEEEE. Trimming cost V 2 bases and J 6 bases, with 12 bases left between them. The CDR3 sequence is CASSFRGAGQPQHF. The DNA of the CDR3 is TGTGCCAGCAGCTTCCGGGGGGCGGGTCAGCCCCAGCATTTT.

The rearrangement joins TRBV6-5 to TRBJ2-5; 12 nucleotides line up with TRBD2. Germline V CDR1 and CDR2: MNHEY, SVGAGI. The CDR3 spans 15 residues. The ends lost 3 bases at V and 2 bases at J; junction bases unmatched: 1. CDR3 DNA: TGTGCCAGCAGTTATGGACTAGCGGGACAAGAGACCCAGTACTTC. It codes for CASSYGLAGQETQYF.

The chain is built from TRBV19 and TRBJ2-7; TRBD1 might be the D (5 bases). The CDR3 covers 12 residues. V lost 9 bases to trimming and J lost 1 base, with 10 bases between them. Germline CDR1 reads LNHDA; CDR2 reads SQIVND (reference sequence). CDR3 sequence: CARNPGSYEQYF. CDR3 DNA sequence: TGTGCCAGAAACCCAGGGTCCTACGAGCAGTACTTC.

The chain has TRBV5-1 and TRBJ1-4; 8 positions agree with TRBD1. The CDR3 spans 17 residues. J was trimmed by 8 bases and V by 4 bases; bases with no gene match: 16. Per germline, CDR1 SGHRS and CDR2 YFSETQ. CDR3 protein: CASSGNSNRQGTEKLFF. CDR3 nucleotide sequence: TGCGCCAGCAGCGGGAACTCAAACCGACAGGGGACAGAAAAACTGTTTTTT.